This TCR beta chain was recorded in a study of blood T cell repertoires in COVID-19. On the study more broadly: Donors in the United States, Italy and Spain gave samples during acute or convalescent COVID-19. In each case, the material was cDNA or gDNA derived from T cells, B-cell-depleted T cells, or PBMCs.

To note about this clone: The sample holds other DNA sequences that translate to the same CDR3.

In the original workflow: Researchers report that nucleated cell counts were estimated from reference gene primer amplification. TCRdb's copy holds only in-frame clones and misses some; the assay was immunoSEQ multiplex PCR. D and trimming were read from the DNA, whereas the V and J calls and clone size are those reported in that table. The profile shows 250,000 to 350,000 clones, roughly 86% of them singletons. This sequence was found in a woman aged 50 to 60 who had recovered from COVID-19. Input material: peripheral blood.

The CDR3: CASSQQVNYGYTF. In DNA, the CDR3 is TGTGCCAGCAGCCAACAGGTGAACTATGGCTACACCTTC. The chain employs TRBV3-1 (or the pseudogene TRBV3-2) and TRBJ1-2; D is undetermined. This CDR3 region has 13 residues. With 2 bases removed from V and 2 bases from J, the gap between germline ends came to 6 bases. From germline, CDR1 is LGHDT and CDR2 YNNKEL (reference sequence).